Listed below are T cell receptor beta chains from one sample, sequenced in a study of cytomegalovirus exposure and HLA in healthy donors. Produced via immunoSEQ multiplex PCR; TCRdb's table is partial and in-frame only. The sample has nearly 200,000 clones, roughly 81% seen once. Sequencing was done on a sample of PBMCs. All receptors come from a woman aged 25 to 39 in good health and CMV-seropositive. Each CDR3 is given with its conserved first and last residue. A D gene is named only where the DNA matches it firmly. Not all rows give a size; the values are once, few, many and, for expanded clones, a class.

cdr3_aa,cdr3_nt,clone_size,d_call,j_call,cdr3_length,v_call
CASSDGQDYGYTF,TGTGCCAGCAGTGATGGACAGGACTATGGCTACACCTTC,NA,TRBD1,TRBJ1-2,13,TRBV2
CASSLSGGAGAGGDTQYF,TGTGCCAGCAGCTTAAGCGGGGGGGCCGGGGCCGGTGGAGATACGCAGTATTTT,NA,TRBD2,TRBJ2-3,18,TRBV11-2
CASRTGGNTIYF,TGTGCCAGCAGGACAGGGGGAAACACCATATATTTT,NA,TRBD1,TRBJ1-3,12,TRBV2
CASSPDRGRGQYF,TGTGCCAGCAGCCCCGACAGGGGACGGGGGCAGTACTTC,NA,TRBD1,TRBJ2-7,13,TRBV14
CASSLGLAGRETQYF,TGTGCCAGCAGCTTAGGGCTGGCAGGGAGGGAGACCCAGTACTTC,NA,NA,TRBJ2-5,15,TRBV7-6
CASSLNRGAPTEAFF,TGCGCCAGCAGCTTGAACAGGGGGGCGCCGACTGAAGCTTTCTTT,NA,TRBD1,TRBJ1-1,15,TRBV5-1
CASSFRTGWLGYTF,TGTGCCAGCAGTTTTCGAACAGGGTGGTTGGGCTACACCTTC,NA,NA,TRBJ1-2,14,TRBV28
CASSLNMLAETETQYF,TGTGCCAGCAGCTTGAATATGCTAGCGGAGACAGAGACCCAGTACTTC,NA,TRBD2,TRBJ2-5,16,TRBV5-6
CASSPAAGPLGQPQHF,TGTGCCAGTAGTCCCGCCGCGGGACCCCTAGGACAGCCCCAGCATTTT,NA,NA,TRBJ1-5,16,TRBV19
CASSQDRGITEAFF,TGTGCCAGTAGTCAGGACAGGGGGATCACTGAAGCTTTCTTT,once,TRBD1,TRBJ1-1,14,TRBV19